The 32 T cell receptor beta chains reported below all come from one sample, sequenced in a study of blood T cell repertoires in COVID-19. The table came from immunoSEQ multiplex PCR; TCRdb's copy has only in-frame clones and leaves some out. The table lists around 400,000 clones, around 89% of them singletons, with more than 1% in the top ten. The material sequenced was peripheral blood. The origin of the receptors is a man aged 35 to 55 with acute or convalescent COVID-19.

V is TRBV4-3 and J is TRBJ2-5, with 8 bases matching TRBD2. The CDR3 consists of 15 residues. From germline, CDR1 is LGHNA and CDR2 YSLEER. J lost 1 base, V lost 1 base, and 2 bases had no gene match. CDR3 sequence: CASSQAGTSQETQYF. Here the CDR3 DNA reads TGCGCCAGCAGCCAAGCCGGGACTAGCCAAGAGACCCAGTACTTC.

The chain couples TRBV21-1 to TRBJ1-5; TRBD1 reflects the table's D call only, with no check against the DNA. TRBV21-1 is tagged as a pseudogene. This CDR3 is built from 13 residues. CDR3 residues: CADNRLLRQPQHF. The CDR3 DNA reads TGTGCCGACAACAGGCTCCTTCGACAGCCCCAGCATTTT.

This chain connects TRBV10-2 to TRBJ2-6; the D gene is possibly TRBD2 (6 bases). The V gene's germline CDR1 is WSHSY and CDR2 SAAADI. CDR3 length: 17 amino acids. The germline V and J ends were trimmed by 6 bases and 2 bases, with 17 bases remaining between them. The CDR3 DNA reads as TGCGCCAGCAGGGGTGGGGGGTCGTTGGCTGGGGCCAACGTCCTGACTTTC. Residues: CASRGGGSLAGANVLTF.

V and J are TRBV12-3 or TRBV12-4 and TRBJ1-1; 7 bases map to TRBD1. The CDR3 sequence is 12 residues long. Trimming at V came to 6 bases and at J to 10 bases, leaving 8 bases not matched to a gene. DNA of the CDR3: TGTGCCAGCAGACTGAACAGGGGTTCAGCTTTCTTT. Amino acid sequence: CASRLNRGSAFF.

The chain couples TRBV19 to TRBJ2-1, with 9 bases matching TRBD2. Looked up from germline, CDR1 is LNHDA and CDR2 is SQIVND (reference sequence). This CDR3 has 15 amino acids. V was pared by 5 bases and J by 8 bases, with 10 bases of the junction left unmatched. The CDR3 DNA is TGTGCCAGTAGTGTCTTAGCGGGAGAGGAAGATGAGCAGTTCTTC. Its translation is CASSVLAGEEDEQFF. Complete variable domain (other parts from reference TRBV19 and TRBJ2-1): DGGITQSPKYLFRKEGQNVTLSCEQNLNHDAMYWYRQDPGQGLRLIYYSQIVNDFQKGDIAEGYSVSREKKESFPLTVTSAQKNPTAFYLCASSVLAGEEDEQFFGPGTRLTVL.

This clone was counted once. The same CDR3 can be traced to other DNA sequences in this sample. In DNA, the CDR3 is TGCAGTGCTAGAGACCGGGAGACCCAGTACTTC. It is translated as CSARDRETQYF. This chain uses TRBV20-1 with TRBJ2-5; no reliable D call. The CDR3 is made up of 11 amino acids. CDR1 and CDR2 from the germline V gene are DFQATT and SNEGSKA (reference sequence). Between the trimmed V and J ends, which lost 0 bases and 5 bases, there was a span of 4 bases.

This sequence joins TRBV30 and TRBJ1-3; D is ambiguous. The length of the CDR3 is 14 residues. Trimming removed 2 bases from V and 3 bases from J, with 11 bases in between. Germline lookup yields CDR1 GTSNPN and CDR2 SVGIG (reference sequence). The CDR3 loop is CAWSRGGLGNTIYF. The CDR3 nucleotides are TGTGCCTGGAGTCGCGGCGGCCTTGGAAACACCATATATTTT.

This rearrangement joins TRBV6-5 to TRBJ2-1; 8 bases align to TRBD2. There are 15 residues in the CDR3. J lost 6 bases, V lost 0 bases, and 4 bases had no gene match. Germline loops: CDR1 MNHEY, CDR2 SVGAGI. CDR3 in DNA: TGTGCCAGCAGTTACTCGACCGGGGGGGCCAATGAGCAGTTCTTC. Translated, it gives CASSYSTGGANEQFF.

The chain uses TRBV10-2 and TRBJ1-5; D unclear. The CDR3 loop spans 14 amino acids. The V end was cut by 2 bases, the J end by 8 bases, with 13 bases between. Germline loops: CDR1 WSHSY, CDR2 SAAADI. The CDR3 nucleotides read TGCGCCAGCAGTGAGACCGGCGGTTTCGAGCCCCAGCATTTT. This gives the protein CASSETGGFEPQHF.

V is TRBV19 and J is TRBJ1-5; no reliable D call. Trimming removed 8 bases from V and 4 bases from J, with 9 bases in between. Germline CDR1 is LNHDA and CDR2 is SQIVND (reference sequence). CDR3 length: 12 residues. The CDR3 protein is CASQRGNQPQHF. The CDR3, as DNA: TGTGCCAGTCAGAGAGGGAATCAGCCCCAGCATTTT. Full variable domain (remainder filled in from reference TRBV19 and TRBJ1-5): DGGITQSPKYLFRKEGQNVTLSCEQNLNHDAMYWYRQDPGQGLRLIYYSQIVNDFQKGDIAEGYSVSREKKESFPLTVTSAQKNPTAFYLCASQRGNQPQHFGDGTRLSIL.

The CDR3 DNA sequence: TGTGCCAGCAGCTTAGTGGCGGTCTGGTTCCATGAGCAGTTCTTC. Translating it yields CASSLVAVWFHEQFF. V and J are TRBV7-9 and TRBJ2-1; D gene uncertain. V gave up 1 base and J gave up 8 bases, with 15 bases separating them. CDR3 length: 15 amino acids. Germline CDR1 SEHNR, CDR2 FQNEAQ (reference sequence).

The sample holds a few counts of this clone. The V call is TRBV4-1, the J call TRBJ2-5, with 7 bases identical to TRBD2. V lost 4 bases and J lost 5; bases outside the gene matches: 4. CDR1 is MGHRA, CDR2 YSYEKL, per germline. There are 13 residues in the CDR3. For the CDR3, the DNA is TGCGCCAGCAGCCCGGGACTACCGGAGACCCAGTACTTC. Encoded protein: CASSPGLPETQYF.

V usage is TRBV2 and J usage is TRBJ2-1, with 7 bases lining up with TRBD2. From germline, CDR1 is SNHLY and CDR2 FYNNEI. This CDR3 spans 16 amino acids. Trimming at V came to 5 bases and at J to 8 bases, leaving 15 bases not matched to a gene. The CDR3 DNA reads TGTGCCAGCAGTTTCGAACTAGCGCGCCCCCGGGATGAGCAGTTCTTC. It translates to CASSFELARPRDEQFF.

The V gene is TRBV7-2, the J gene TRBJ1-6; 7 nucleotides match TRBD1. The CDR3 runs to 15 residues. The V gene end was trimmed by 7 bases and the J gene end by 4 bases; junction bases not matched to a gene: 7. Germline values: CDR1 SGHTA, CDR2 FQGNSA. The CDR3, as DNA: TGTGCCAGCACCTCCCCGGGACAGTATAATTCACCCCTCCACTTT. Its translation is CASTSPGQYNSPLHF.

DNA of the CDR3: TGCGCCAGCAGCGCTGCCGGGACAGGGAAGTTCTTC. As protein: CASSAAGTGKFF. The V gene is TRBV5-1, the J gene TRBJ2-1, with 9 bases matching TRBD1. There are 12 residues in the CDR3. The V gene end was trimmed by 4 bases and the J gene end by 14 bases; junction bases not matched to a gene: 7. The germline gives CDR1 SGHRS, CDR2 YFSETQ.

Only one count was recorded for this clone. V gene TRBV5-4 combines with J gene TRBJ2-3, with 8 bases aligning to TRBD2. V lost 4 bases and J lost 4; bases outside the gene matches: 8. This CDR3 comprises 15 residues. Germline V gene data show CDR1 as SGHNT and CDR2 as YYREEE (reference sequence). The CDR3 sequence: CASSISGGTADTQYF. For the CDR3, the DNA is TGTGCCAGCAGCATAAGCGGGGGAACTGCAGATACGCAGTATTTT.

This clone appeared a single time. The chain uses TRBV6-5 and TRBJ2-1, with 8 bases identical to TRBD2. The CDR3 runs to 13 residues. V lost 0 bases and J lost 12; bases outside the gene matches: 4. Germline V gene lookup returns CDR1 MNHEY and CDR2 SVGAGI. The CDR3 DNA is TGTGCCAGCAGTTACTCAAGAGCGGGGGCGCAGTTCTTC. Translated, it gives CASSYSRAGAQFF.

The rearrangement links TRBV14 to TRBJ1-5; unclear D gene. Germline CDR1 is SGHDN and CDR2 is FVKESK. This CDR3 has 15 amino acids. V shed 1 base and J shed 9 bases, with 16 bases lying between them. CDR3 sequence reads: CASSQVGRRDGPQHF. CDR3 sequence (DNA): TGTGCCAGCAGCCAAGTTGGGAGGAGGGATGGGCCCCAGCATTTT. The entire variable domain, with the rest obtained from reference TRBV14 and TRBJ1-5, is as follows: EAGVTQFPSHSVIEKGQTVTLRCDPISGHDNLYWYRRVMGKEIKFLLHFVKESKQDESGMPNNRFLAERTGGTYSTLKVQPAELEDSGVYFCASSQVGRRDGPQHFGDGTRLSIL.

This clone was observed a few times. The chain joins TRBV11-2 to TRBJ1-2; D is uncertain. Trimming cost V 4 bases and J 2 bases, with 11 bases left between them. This CDR3 comprises 14 residues. In germline, CDR1 is SGHAT, CDR2 FQNNGV. The chain's CDR3 is CASSSKTTNYGYTF. CDR3 coding DNA: TGTGCCAGCAGCTCTAAGACGACAAACTATGGCTACACCTTC.

The genes are TRBV27 and TRBJ1-4; 8 nucleotides agree with TRBD1. The CDR3 sequence is 14 residues long. Germline lookup yields CDR1 MNHEY and CDR2 SMNVEV (reference sequence). With V trimmed by 4 bases and J by 4 bases, 2 bases remained unmatched. The CDR3 loop reads CASSWTGNNEKLFF. The DNA for the CDR3 is TGTGCCAGCAGTTGGACAGGGAATAATGAAAAACTGTTTTTT.

The sample holds one count of this clone. The chain joins TRBV9 to TRBJ1-1; D possibly corresponds to TRBD1 (6 bases). The CDR3 spans 14 residues. With 3 bases removed from V and 5 bases from J, the gap between germline ends came to 14 bases. CDR1 is SGDLS, CDR2 YYNGEE, per germline. For the CDR3, the DNA is TGTGCCAGCAGCGGTGGGACATTTTTTACTGAAGCTTTCTTT. Its translation is CASSGGTFFTEAFF. Combining the CDR3 with reference TRBV9 and TRBJ1-1 gives the whole variable domain DSGVTQTPKHLITATGQRVTLRCSPRSGDLSVYWYQQSLDQGLQFLIQYYNGEERAKGNILERFSAQQFPDLHSELNLSSLELGDSALYFCASSGGTFFTEAFFGQGTRLTVV.

The chain has TRBV6-5 and TRBJ2-1; the D gene is possibly TRBD1 (5 bases). CDR3 size: 15 residues. The germline CDR1 and CDR2 sequences are MNHEY and SVGAGI. The V gene lost 5 bases and the J gene lost 3 bases, with 14 bases spanning the gap. CDR3 amino acids: CASSLRVVGYNEQFF. CDR3 DNA sequence: TGTGCCAGCAGTCTCAGGGTGGTGGGCTACAATGAGCAGTTCTTC.

The chain combines TRBV6-2 or TRBV6-3 with TRBJ1-2, with D hard to call. CDR3 size: 12 residues. The V and J ends lost 6 bases and 3 bases respectively, with 8 bases between them. From germline, CDR1 is MNHEY and CDR2 SVGEGT. CDR3 residues: CASSEGYYGYTF. The DNA of the CDR3 is TGTGCCAGCAGCGAGGGTTACTATGGCTACACCTTC.

The chain combines TRBV29-1 with TRBJ1-1, with D possibly being TRBD1 (5 bases). Germline-derived CDR1 and CDR2 are SQVTM and ANQGSEA. V was cut by 6 bases and J by 0 bases, with 14 bases left in between. The CDR3 extends over 14 amino acids. CDR3 DNA: TGCAGCGTCCTGCCGACAGCCATGAACACTGAAGCTTTCTTT. This gives the protein CSVLPTAMNTEAFF. Based on the CDR3 plus reference TRBV29-1 and TRBJ1-1, the full variable domain is SAVISQKPSRDICQRGTSLTIQCQVDSQVTMMFWYRQQPGQSLTLIATANQGSEATYESGFVIDKFPISRPNLTFSTLTVSNMSPEDSSIYLCSVLPTAMNTEAFFGQGTRLTVV.

This clone occurred many times. V usage is TRBV5-1 and J usage is TRBJ2-7; TRBD2 matches at 9 bases. This CDR3 has 16 residues. CDR1 and CDR2 (germline): SGHRS, YFSETQ. With V trimmed by 5 bases and J by 0 bases, 9 bases remained unmatched. In nucleotides, the CDR3 is TGCGCCAGCAGTGCGCCTAGCGGGATGGACTCCTACGAGCAGTACTTC. Encoded protein: CASSAPSGMDSYEQYF. Supplemented by reference TRBV5-1 and TRBJ2-7, the full variable domain reads KAGVTQTPRYLIKTRGQQVTLSCSPISGHRSVSWYQQTPGQGLQFLFEYFSETQRNKGNFPGRFSGRQFSNSRSEMNVSTLELGDSALYLCASSAPSGMDSYEQYFGPGTRLTVT.

The V and J genes are TRBV15 and TRBJ2-5, with TRBD2 identical over 7 bases. Trimming removed 4 bases from V and 5 bases from J; junction bases left unmatched: 7. Germline V gene lookup returns CDR1 LNHNV and CDR2 YYDKDF (reference sequence). CDR3 length equals 14 residues. In DNA, the CDR3 is TGTGCCACCAGCATGGGAGGGAACTTCGAGACCCAGTACTTC. It encodes CATSMGGNFETQYF.

This rearrangement joins TRBV3-1 (or the pseudogene TRBV3-2) to TRBJ2-1; 9 bases map to TRBD2. The germline V gene has CDR1 LGHDT and CDR2 YNNKEL (reference sequence). V lost 0 bases and J lost 2; bases outside the gene matches: 11. This CDR3 spans 19 amino acids. In DNA form, the CDR3 reads TGTGCCAGCAGCCAAGAGGTGATAGCGGGAGTCCTCCCCTACAATGAGCAGTTCTTC. Protein sequence: CASSQEVIAGVLPYNEQFF.

CDR3 sequence reads: CASSSGQGPYEQYF. The CDR3 coding sequence is TGTGCCAGCAGTTCGGGACAGGGACCCTACGAGCAGTACTTC. This chain connects TRBV27 to TRBJ2-7, with 9 bases aligning to TRBD1. The germline gives CDR1 MNHEY, CDR2 SMNVEV (reference sequence). The V gene end was trimmed by 4 bases and the J gene end by 2 bases; junction bases not matched to a gene: 3. The CDR3 length is 14 residues.

This chain joins TRBV19 and TRBJ1-2; 8 bases are a match to TRBD1. The germline V gene encodes CDR1 LNHDA and CDR2 SQIVND (reference sequence). The CDR3 totals 14 residues. The V and J ends lost 6 bases and 3 bases, in that order; junction bases with no gene match: 6. Here the CDR3 DNA reads TGTGCCAGTAGCCCCGACAGGGGAGACTATGGCTACACCTTC. This sequence encodes CASSPDRGDYGYTF.

V gene TRBV7-2 combines with J gene TRBJ2-2; weak D call: TRBD1 (5 bases). V was pared by 2 bases and J by 4 bases, with 14 bases between. This CDR3 is built from 16 residues. Germline V CDR1 and CDR2: SGHTA, FQGNSA. CDR3 in amino acids: CASSLLPGKATGELFF. CDR3 DNA sequence: TGTGCCAGCAGCTTATTGCCAGGGAAGGCCACCGGGGAGCTGTTTTTT.

The chain recombines TRBV28 with TRBJ2-6; D is unclear. Looked up from germline, CDR1 is MDHEN and CDR2 is SYDVKM. V shed 6 bases and J shed 2 bases, with 14 bases lying between them. The CDR3 runs to 16 residues. CDR3 nucleotide sequence: TGTGCCAGCAGCCAAACCGGTACCCCTGGGGCCAACGTCCTGACTTTC. This sequence encodes CASSQTGTPGANVLTF.

The V call is TRBV27, the J call TRBJ1-6, with D tentatively TRBD1 (5 bases). Germline loops: CDR1 MNHEY, CDR2 SMNVEV (reference sequence). CDR3 length: 16 residues. V shed 6 bases and J shed 3 bases, with 15 bases lying between them. CDR3: CASRRDGFNYNSPLHF. In DNA form, the CDR3 reads TGTGCCAGCAGGCGGGACGGGTTTAACTATAATTCACCCCTCCACTTT.